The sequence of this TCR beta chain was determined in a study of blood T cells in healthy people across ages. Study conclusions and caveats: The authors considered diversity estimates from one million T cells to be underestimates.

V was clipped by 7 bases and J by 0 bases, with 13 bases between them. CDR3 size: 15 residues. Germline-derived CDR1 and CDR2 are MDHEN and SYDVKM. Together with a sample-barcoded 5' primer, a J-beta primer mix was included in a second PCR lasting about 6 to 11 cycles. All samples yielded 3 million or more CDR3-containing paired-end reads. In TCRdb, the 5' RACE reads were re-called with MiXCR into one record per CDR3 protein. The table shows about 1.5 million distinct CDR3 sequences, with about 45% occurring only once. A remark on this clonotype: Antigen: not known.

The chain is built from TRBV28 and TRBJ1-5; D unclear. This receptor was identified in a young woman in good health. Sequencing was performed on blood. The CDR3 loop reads CASTQMGSSNQPQHF. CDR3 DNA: TGTGCCAGCACCCAAATGGGAAGTAGCAATCAGCCCCAGCATTTT.